These 8 T cell receptor beta chains were sequenced from one sample in a study of T cells in Graves' hyperthyroidism and ophthalmopathy. TCR beta CDR3 sequences were amplified from RNA transcripts. The primer set for the first-round RT-PCR of the TCR CDR3 was HTBI. TCRdb passed the multiplex PCR reads through MiXCR, listing each CDR3 protein once. The top ten hold 7.8% of the sample, which has around 280,000 distinct CDR3 sequences, about 14% seen once. The specimen sequenced was blood. The receptors originated from a woman aged 25 to 39 with Graves' hyperthyroidism that later progressed to Graves' ophthalmopathy.

This clonotype was counted a few times. This may be a read error: a much more frequent sequence differs by one nucleotide. In DNA, the CDR3 is TGTGCCACCAGCACCCTAGACAGGGAGTGGGGTACGCAGTATTTT. Protein product: CATSTLDREWGTQYF. V and J are TRBV15 and TRBJ2-3; 7 nucleotides match TRBD1. This CDR3 region has 15 residues. V gave up 4 bases and J gave up 8 bases; unmatched junction bases: 12. CDR1 LNHNV and CDR2 YYDKDF come from the germline V gene (reference sequence).

In this sample, this clonotype turned up many times. This chain uses TRBV29-1 with TRBJ2-7, with no clear D. The germline CDR1 and CDR2 sequences are SQVTM and ANQGSEA. The length of the CDR3 is 16 residues. Between the trimmed V and J ends, which lost 1 base and 1 base, there was a span of 17 bases. The CDR3 nucleotides are TGCAGCGTTGAAGTTGTCCCCCCGGGCTCTTCCTACGAGCAGTACTTC. This encodes CSVEVVPPGSSYEQYF.

The J gene is TRBJ2-7, the V gene TRBV12-5; D perhaps matches TRBD1 (6 bases). The V and J ends lost 6 bases and 2 bases respectively, with 8 bases between them. This CDR3 has 12 amino acids. The V gene's germline CDR1 is LGHNT and CDR2 FRNRAP. This chain's CDR3 is CASGRDTYEQYF. As DNA, the CDR3 is TGTGCTAGTGGGAGGGACACCTACGAGCAGTACTTC.

The chain couples TRBV19 to TRBJ2-3; unclear D gene. V lost 3 bases and J 0 bases, leaving 10 bases between the germline ends. The V gene's germline CDR1 is LNHDA and CDR2 SQIVND (reference sequence). The CDR3 has 15 residues. CDR3 loop: CASSISYPSTDTQYF. The CDR3 DNA follows: TGTGCCAGTAGTATCTCCTATCCTAGCACAGATACGCAGTATTTT. Drawing the rest from reference TRBV19 and TRBJ2-3, the complete variable domain is DGGITQSPKYLFRKEGQNVTLSCEQNLNHDAMYWYRQDPGQGLRLIYYSQIVNDFQKGDIAEGYSVSREKKESFPLTVTSAQKNPTAFYLCASSISYPSTDTQYFGPGTRLTVL.

This chain links TRBV20-1 with TRBJ1-4; D ambiguous. The V gene's germline CDR1 is DFQATT and CDR2 SNEGSKA (reference sequence). The CDR3 extends over 13 amino acids. V lost 2 bases and J 4 bases, leaving 8 bases between the germline ends. Here the CDR3 reads CSARWAINEKLFF. The DNA for the CDR3 is TGCAGTGCTAGATGGGCAATTAATGAAAAACTGTTTTTT.

V usage is TRBV4-1 and J usage is TRBJ2-3; D may match TRBD1 or TRBD2 (5 bases each). V gave up 0 bases and J gave up 3 bases, with 22 bases separating them. Germline CDR1 MGHRA, CDR2 YSYEKL. CDR3 size: 19 residues. DNA of the CDR3: TGCGCCAGCAGCCAAGAGGGTAATTTGAGTCCGGGGCAGACAGATACGCAGTATTTT. This codes for CASSQEGNLSPGQTDTQYF.

In its sample, this clonotype was seen many times. V is TRBV3-1 and J is TRBJ1-1, with 8 bases lining up with TRBD1. V lost 6 bases, J lost 5 bases, and 5 bases stayed unmatched. Germline CDR1 reads LGHDT; CDR2 reads YNNKEL (reference sequence). The CDR3 totals 13 residues. The DNA for the CDR3 is TGTGCCAGCAGAACAGGGGGGGGGACTGAAGCTTTCTTT. Its translation is CASRTGGGTEAFF.

Ten or more counts support this clonotype. The V call is TRBV6-2 or TRBV6-3, the J call TRBJ2-3, with 10 bases fitting TRBD2. With 5 bases clipped from V and 5 bases from J, the junction kept 13 bases outside the gene matches. CDR1 and CDR2 (germline): MNHEY, SVGEGT. This CDR3 is 17 amino acids long. The CDR3 nucleotides read TGTGCCAGCAGTCGCCACTATAGCGGGAGGTCGGAAGATACGCAGTATTTT. The encoded protein is CASSRHYSGRSEDTQYF.